In this sample, the clone carrying this T cell receptor beta chain turned up a few times. Its matching antigen is unknown. TCRdb re-called the reads through MiXCR, storing one row per CDR3 protein. The repertoire holds 150,000 to 200,000 distinct CDR3 sequences, with 20% to 25% as singletons. This entry is derived from a study of T cell repertoires in cytomegalovirus infection. Germline-derived CDR1 and CDR2 are SGDLS and YYNGEE. With V trimmed by 3 bases and J by 5 bases, 14 bases remained unmatched. CDR3 length: 18 residues. The clonotype comes from a human donor in good health (CMV status not recorded). Some clones in this sample may be carry-over from other donors' samples. The V gene is TRBV9, the J gene TRBJ2-2, with 9 bases aligning to TRBD1. Sequencing used CD8+ T cells from cultured PBMCs, obtained from culture after CMV antigen stimulation. The CDR3 loop reads CASSDSPGQGARTGELFF. The CDR3 bases are TGTGCCAGCAGCGATTCCCCGGGACAGGGAGCAAGGACCGGGGAGCTGTTTTTT.